These 22 T cell receptor beta chains were all obtained from the same sample, sequenced in a study of cytomegalovirus exposure and HLA in healthy donors. Generated by immunoSEQ multiplex PCR, the TCRdb table keeps only in-frame clones and is missing some. The sample lists about 160,000 clones; roughly 96% were seen once. Sample: PBMCs. Every receptor here comes from a woman younger than 35 in good health and CMV-seronegative.

The chain recombines TRBV6-6 with TRBJ2-4; D possibly corresponds to TRBD1 (6 bases). The CDR3 length is 14 residues. Trimming removed 2 bases from V and 4 bases from J, with 9 bases in between. Per germline, CDR1 MNHNY and CDR2 SVGAGI (reference sequence). The CDR3 coding sequence is TGTGCCAGCAGTTACACAGGGTGGAAAAACATTCAGTACTTC. Its translation: CASSYTGWKNIQYF.

The V and J genes are TRBV4-1 and TRBJ2-7; 13 bases align to TRBD2. J gave up 0 bases and V 4 bases, and 9 bases lay outside the gene matches. The CDR3 is 18 amino acids. Germline V lookup: CDR1 MGHRA, CDR2 YSYEKL. Written as DNA, the CDR3 is TGCGCCAGCAGCCGAATCCCGGGACTAGCGGGGAGCTCCTACGAGCAGTACTTC. It is translated as CASSRIPGLAGSSYEQYF.

The chain carries TRBV27 and TRBJ1-1, with 10 bases identical to TRBD1. Trimming at V came to 8 bases and at J to 5 bases, leaving 17 bases not matched to a gene. The CDR3 is 17 amino acids. Germline CDR1 reads MNHEY; CDR2 reads SMNVEV (reference sequence). The CDR3 reads CASLPWAGTGARTEAFF. As DNA, the CDR3 is TGTGCCAGCCTACCCTGGGCTGGGACAGGGGCGAGAACTGAAGCTTTCTTT.

A single count supports this clone. The rearrangement links TRBV27 to TRBJ2-5; D perhaps matches TRBD1 (5 bases). The V and J ends lost 6 bases and 4 bases respectively, with 12 bases between them. This CDR3 is built from 13 residues. Per germline, CDR1 MNHEY and CDR2 SMNVEV (reference sequence). CDR3 in DNA: TGTGCCAGCAGCCCCCAGGGTTCAGAGACCCAGTACTTC. Translation: CASSPQGSETQYF.

The chain carries TRBV10-3 and TRBJ1-4; no clear D gene. Germline lookup yields CDR1 ENHRY and CDR2 SYGVKD. CDR3 length equals 14 residues. Deletions cut 2 bases from V and 7 bases from J, with 11 bases between. CDR3 nucleotide sequence: TGTGCCATCAGTGAGGACCTCTCGGGTGAAAAACTGTTTTTT. Its translation: CAISEDLSGEKLFF.

The gene calls are TRBV18 and TRBJ1-2; 7 bases map to TRBD1. After removal of 3 bases from V and 3 bases from J, the junction contained 7 bases not matched to a gene. CDR1 and CDR2 from the germline V gene are KGHSH and LQKENI. The CDR3 is 15 residues long. The chain's CDR3 is CASSPSGGTDYGYTF. The DNA for the CDR3 is TGTGCCAGCTCACCGTCCGGCGGGACAGACTATGGCTACACCTTC.

The chain combines TRBV11-2 with TRBJ1-5; 9 nucleotides line up with TRBD1. Germline V gene sequence: CDR1 SGHAT, CDR2 FQNNGV. Unmatched junction bases numbered 13, after V lost 5 bases and J lost 5 bases. This CDR3 is 17 amino acids long. The chain's CDR3 is CASSANWTGEGDQPQHF. CDR3 nucleotides: TGTGCCAGCAGCGCGAATTGGACAGGGGAGGGAGATCAGCCCCAGCATTTT.

This sequence joins TRBV5-6 and TRBJ1-5; TRBD1 matches 8 bases. CDR1 and CDR2 (germline): SGHDT, YYEEEE. The CDR3 loop spans 14 amino acids. The V and J ends lost 2 bases and 6 bases, in that order; junction bases with no gene match: 4. The CDR3 bases are TGTGCCAGCAGCTTCGGGACAGGTACTCAGCCCCAGCATTTT. It yields the protein CASSFGTGTQPQHF.

The chain joins TRBV10-3 to TRBJ1-4; D is perhaps TRBD1 (6 bases). This CDR3 is 14 amino acids long. In germline, CDR1 is ENHRY, CDR2 SYGVKD. V lost 3 bases to trimming and J lost 4 bases, with 9 bases between them. This CDR3 reads CAISEGRGNEKLFF. The CDR3 region has the DNA TGTGCCATCAGTGAAGGCAGGGGTAATGAAAAACTGTTTTTT.

This sequence joins TRBV2 and TRBJ2-7; the D gene is possibly TRBD1 (5 bases). Trimming left V 5 bases short and J 7 bases short, with 12 bases between. The CDR3 extends over 12 amino acids. Germline V gives CDR1 SNHLY, CDR2 FYNNEI. CDR3 region: CASSLRVGEQYF. The CDR3, as DNA: TGTGCCAGCAGTCTCAGGGTAGGGGAGCAGTACTTC. The full variable domain, with the rest looked up from reference TRBV2 and TRBJ2-7, is EPEVTQTPSHQVTQMGQEVILRCVPISNHLYFYWYRQILGQKVEFLVSFYNNEISEKSEIFDDQFSVERPDGSNFTLKIRSTKLEDSAMYFCASSLRVGEQYFGPGTRLTVT.

The DNA of the CDR3 is TGTGCCACCTCTCGACAGGGGCCTTCCTACGAGCAGTACTTC. Protein: CATSRQGPSYEQYF. The chain uses TRBV6-6 and TRBJ2-7; 8 bases map to TRBD1. Germline V lookup: CDR1 MNHNY, CDR2 SVGAGI (reference sequence). The CDR3 covers 14 residues. The V gene end was trimmed by 10 bases and the J gene end by 1 base; junction bases not matched to a gene: 9.

This chain uses TRBV30 with TRBJ1-5, with TRBD1 as a possible D gene (6 bases). The CDR3 length is 13 residues. Looked up from germline, CDR1 is GTSNPN and CDR2 is SVGIG (reference sequence). Trimming cost V 2 bases and J 2 bases, with 7 bases left between them. CDR3 DNA sequence: TGTGCCTGGAGTCGACAGGGCAATCAGCCCCAGCATTTT. This encodes CAWSRQGNQPQHF.

This chain connects TRBV29-1 to TRBJ1-2; D might be TRBD1 (6 bases). CDR3 length: 14 residues. CDR1 is SQVTM, CDR2 ANQGSEA, per germline. Trimming took 4 bases from V and 3 from J, leaving 15 bases between them. This CDR3 is CSVGRTARHYGYTF. In nucleotides, the CDR3 is TGCAGCGTTGGTCGGACAGCTCGTCACTATGGCTACACCTTC.

The CDR3 region is CASSPRTSGAYNEQFF. CDR3 bases: TGTGCCAGCAGCCCGAGGACTAGCGGGGCCTACAATGAGCAGTTCTTC. This sequence joins TRBV7-2 and TRBJ2-1; 12 nucleotides agree with TRBD2. The germline V gene has CDR1 SGHTA and CDR2 FQGNSA. This CDR3 contains 16 residues. With V trimmed by 5 bases and J by 2 bases, 4 bases remained unmatched.

This chain uses TRBV5-4 with TRBJ2-5; weak D call: TRBD1 (5 bases). Looked up from germline, CDR1 is SGHNT and CDR2 is YYREEE (reference sequence). The CDR3 has 13 amino acids. Trimming removed 2 bases at V and 4 bases at J, with 9 bases between. The DNA of the CDR3 is TGTGCCAGCAGCTTAGGGGCGGTAGAGACCCAGTACTTC. Amino acid sequence: CASSLGAVETQYF.

The chain uses TRBV18 and TRBJ1-1, with D maybe TRBD1 (6 bases). The V end lost 4 bases, the J end lost 1 base, and 10 bases lay between the germline ends. Germline V gene sequence: CDR1 KGHSH, CDR2 LQKENI. The CDR3 is 14 residues long. The CDR3 coding sequence is TGTGCCAGCTCACTACAGGGCGGGAACACTGAAGCTTTCTTT. It specifies CASSLQGGNTEAFF.

V usage is TRBV4-2 and J usage is TRBJ1-5; 7 bases are a match to TRBD1. The CDR3 has 16 amino acids. Unmatched junction bases numbered 7, after V lost 3 bases and J lost 2 bases. Germline V gives CDR1 LGHNA, CDR2 YNFKEQ. The CDR3 bases are TGTGCCAGCAGCCAGCCGACAGGGATGGGCAATCAGCCCCAGCATTTT. Protein: CASSQPTGMGNQPQHF.

The chain employs TRBV27 and TRBJ2-2; TRBD2 aligns across 7 bases. The CDR3 is 14 amino acids. Trimming removed 1 base from V and 4 bases from J; junction bases left unmatched: 0. Germline V gene lookup returns CDR1 MNHEY and CDR2 SMNVEV (reference sequence). Here the CDR3 DNA reads TGTGCCAGCAGTTTATGGGGGGGCACCGGGGAGCTGTTTTTT. Amino acids: CASSLWGGTGELFF.

The chain joins TRBV9 to TRBJ1-4; no reliable D call. Germline CDR1 SGDLS, CDR2 YYNGEE. The CDR3 runs 13 residues. V lost 3 bases and J lost 3, with 6 bases in between. For the CDR3, the DNA is TGTGCCAGCAGCGAGAGCCCTAATGAAAAACTGTTTTTT. Translating gives CASSESPNEKLFF.

The rearrangement links TRBV5-4 to TRBJ1-2; TRBD1 matches 8 bases. The germline gives CDR1 SGHNT, CDR2 YYREEE (reference sequence). Trimming at V came to 6 bases and at J to 7 bases, leaving 11 bases not matched to a gene. The CDR3 is made up of 14 amino acids. The CDR3, as DNA: TGTGCCAGCAACTTACCAGGGGGCCGGGTTGGCTACACCTTC. The encoded protein is CASNLPGGRVGYTF.

The chain recombines TRBV5-1 with TRBJ2-2; 9 bases are a match to TRBD1. Looked up from germline, CDR1 is SGHRS and CDR2 is YFSETQ. V was pared by 4 bases and J by 1 base, with 5 bases of the junction left unmatched. There are 16 residues in the CDR3. CDR3 coding DNA: TGCGCCAGCAGCGAAGGGACAGGGAAGAACACCGGGGAGCTGTTTTTT. Translation gives CASSEGTGKNTGELFF.

The J gene is TRBJ2-7, the V gene TRBV5-1, with D possibly matching TRBD1 (6 bases). Trimming pared 6 bases from V and 0 bases from J, leaving 16 bases between. Germline V gene sequence: CDR1 SGHRS, CDR2 YFSETQ. This CDR3 comprises 15 residues. The CDR3 here is CASMTGPRGSYEQYF. The CDR3 nucleotides read TGCGCCAGCATGACAGGTCCAAGGGGCTCCTACGAGCAGTACTTC.